These 26 T cell receptor beta chains originate from one sample sequenced in a study of blood T cell repertoires in COVID-19. Here immunoSEQ multiplex PCR was the method, and the copy in TCRdb shows in-frame clones only, minus some. The sample gives about 42,000 clones, roughly 85% of which show up once; roughly an eighth is in the top ten. The sample taken for sequencing was peripheral blood. These receptors were taken from a woman in her 70s in a cohort sampled during active COVID-19.

This clone turned up a few times. The chain carries TRBV5-6 and TRBJ1-2; possibly TRBD1 for D (6 bases). The CDR3 has 16 residues. CDR1 SGHDT and CDR2 YYEEEE come from the germline V gene. Trimming stripped 4 bases from V and 8 bases from J, with 24 bases between. The CDR3 region has the DNA TGTGCCAGCAGCCAATTCCGGGACGGGGGGCGAGGCGGCTACACCTTC. Encoded protein: CASSQFRDGGRGGYTF.

V and J are TRBV13 and TRBJ1-3; TRBD1 might be the D (6 bases). Germline CDR1 and CDR2: PRHDT and FYEKMQ (reference sequence). This CDR3 has 15 amino acids. Trimming stripped 4 bases from V and 4 bases from J, with 14 bases between. DNA of the CDR3: TGTGCCAGCAGCTACAGGGTTCCTTCGGGAAACACCATATATTTT. It codes for CASSYRVPSGNTIYF.

V usage is TRBV2 and J usage is TRBJ2-3, with TRBD1 matching 7 bases. Germline V lookup: CDR1 SNHLY, CDR2 FYNNEI. After removal of 2 bases from V and 2 bases from J, the junction contained 4 bases not matched to a gene. This CDR3 comprises 15 residues. The chain's CDR3 is CASSELGQFTDTQYF. CDR3 DNA: TGTGCCAGCAGTGAATTGGGACAGTTCACAGATACGCAGTATTTT.

The chain combines TRBV7-2 with TRBJ2-5; weak D call: TRBD2 (6 bases). The CDR3 runs to 13 residues. Germline V gives CDR1 SGHTA, CDR2 FQGNSA. Between the trimmed V and J ends, which lost 4 bases and 4 bases, there was a span of 10 bases. The CDR3 is CASSWRAAETQYF. CDR3 nucleotides: TGTGCCAGCAGCTGGAGGGCGGCAGAGACCCAGTACTTC. The full variable domain, rest sourced from reference TRBV7-2 and TRBJ2-5, is GAGVSQSPSNKVTEKGKDVELRCDPISGHTALYWYRQSLGQGLEFLIYFQGNSAPDKSGLPSDRFSAERTGGSVSTLTIQRTQQEDSAVYLCASSWRAAETQYFGPGTRLLVL.

The gene calls are TRBV19 and TRBJ2-7, with D maybe TRBD2 (6 bases). Germline CDR1 LNHDA, CDR2 SQIVND (reference sequence). Trimming shortened V by 7 bases and J by 0 bases, and 13 bases separated the two germline ends. This CDR3 contains 14 residues. CDR3 in amino acids: CASTPRGLSYEQYF. The DNA of the CDR3 is TGTGCCAGTACCCCTAGGGGACTCTCCTACGAGCAGTACTTC.

The chain has TRBV28 and TRBJ2-7, with 7 positions matching TRBD2. The ends lost 7 bases at V and 4 bases at J; junction bases unmatched: 10. Germline loops: CDR1 MDHEN, CDR2 SYDVKM. The CDR3 is made up of 14 amino acids. CDR3 in amino acids: CASKSSRRGYEQYF. The CDR3 bases are TGTGCCAGCAAGTCCAGCAGGCGGGGGTACGAGCAGTACTTC.

The chain employs TRBV5-1 and TRBJ2-1, with 7 bases aligning to TRBD2. The CDR3 loop spans 14 amino acids. Germline-derived CDR1 and CDR2 are SGHRS and YFSETQ. Germline trimming cut 2 bases from V and 5 bases from J; bases unmatched to any gene: 4. CDR3 in DNA: TGCGCCAGCAGCTTAAGCGGGACGGACAATGAGCAGTTCTTC. Encoded protein: CASSLSGTDNEQFF. Together with reference TRBV5-1 and TRBJ2-1, the CDR3 gives the full variable domain: KAGVTQTPRYLIKTRGQQVTLSCSPISGHRSVSWYQQTPGQGLQFLFEYFSETQRNKGNFPGRFSGRQFSNSRSEMNVSTLELGDSALYLCASSLSGTDNEQFFGPGTRLTVL.

As to this clone: Other DNA sequences from this sample encode an identical CDR3 as well. The rearrangement uses TRBV9 and TRBJ1-5; the D is unclear. V gave up 0 bases and J gave up 6 bases, with 10 bases separating them. The germline gives CDR1 SGDLS, CDR2 YYNGEE. This CDR3 is built from 14 residues. The CDR3 coding sequence is TGTGCCAGCAGCGTAGGAGGAGGGAGTCAGCCCCAGCATTTT. This translates into CASSVGGGSQPQHF.

V and J are TRBV19 and TRBJ2-7, with 9 positions matching TRBD2. Trimming removed 6 bases from V and 1 base from J; junction bases left unmatched: 4. CDR1 is LNHDA, CDR2 SQIVND, per germline (reference sequence). The CDR3 has 14 residues. The CDR3 DNA follows: TGTGCCAGTAGGACTAGCGGATTTTCCTACGAGCAGTACTTC. It translates to CASRTSGFSYEQYF.

In DNA form, the CDR3 reads TGTGCCAGCAGCGTAGCCCCAGGGGTAGGCGAGACCCAGTACTTC. It is translated as CASSVAPGVGETQYF. The rearrangement uses TRBV9 and TRBJ2-5; D is possibly TRBD1 (6 bases). CDR3 size: 15 residues. The V gene's germline CDR1 is SGDLS and CDR2 YYNGEE. Trimming removed 0 bases from V and 5 bases from J, with 14 bases in between.

This chain uses TRBV6-5 with TRBJ2-3; TRBD2 agrees at 8 bases. Trimming took 2 bases from V and 7 from J; bases not matched to a gene: 8. CDR3 size: 15 residues. The germline V gene encodes CDR1 MNHEY and CDR2 SVGAGI. For the CDR3, the DNA is TGTGCCAGCAGTTACGTATCGGGAGGGCCTAATACGCAGTATTTT. It specifies CASSYVSGGPNTQYF.

The V and J genes are TRBV10-2 and TRBJ1-2; D might be TRBD1 (5 bases). The CDR3 loop spans 13 amino acids. Trimming took off 1 base at V and 5 bases at J, with 8 bases between the two ends. Germline V CDR1 and CDR2: WSHSY, SAAADI. The CDR3, as DNA: TGCGCCAGCAGTGAGTGGGGGGGATATGGCTACACCTTC. It yields the protein CASSEWGGYGYTF.

This clone was observed a few times. The V and J genes are TRBV5-6 and TRBJ1-2; D is perhaps TRBD1 (6 bases). From germline, CDR1 is SGHDT and CDR2 YYEEEE. The V and J ends lost 4 bases and 3 bases respectively, with 7 bases between them. The CDR3 is made up of 12 amino acids. DNA for the CDR3: TGTGCCAGCAGCCAGGGGTACTATGGCTACACCTTC. Translated: CASSQGYYGYTF.

The V gene is TRBV9, the J gene TRBJ2-1; 11 positions match TRBD2. The CDR3 has 16 residues. Germline V gene sequence: CDR1 SGDLS, CDR2 YYNGEE. V gave up 2 bases and J gave up 7 bases; unmatched junction bases: 8. The CDR3 spells CASSVKGLAGPNEQFF. CDR3 DNA sequence: TGTGCCAGCAGCGTGAAAGGACTAGCGGGCCCTAATGAGCAGTTCTTC.

The chain couples TRBV7-8 to TRBJ2-2; 12 nucleotides line up with TRBD2. The CDR3 length is 17 residues. Per germline, CDR1 SGHVS and CDR2 FQNEAQ. Trimming at V came to 5 bases and at J to 2 bases, leaving 6 bases not matched to a gene. The CDR3 nucleotides read TGTGCCAGCAGCCCCAGGACTAGCGGGATCAACACCGGGGAGCTGTTTTTT. It is translated as CASSPRTSGINTGELFF. Together with reference TRBV7-8 and TRBJ2-2, the CDR3 gives the full variable domain: GAGVSQSPRYKVAKRGQDVALRCDPISGHVSLFWYQQALGQGPEFLTYFQNEAQLDKSGLPSDRFFAERPEGSVSTLKIQRTQQEDSAVYLCASSPRTSGINTGELFFGEGSRLTVL.

The rearrangement uses TRBV18 and TRBJ2-7, with TRBD1 identical over 7 bases. Germline CDR1 KGHSH, CDR2 LQKENI. J gave up 4 bases and V 5 bases, and 2 bases lay outside the gene matches. CDR3 length equals 12 residues. CDR3 nucleotide sequence: TGTGCCAGCTCAGAGACAGGGTACGAGCAGTACTTC. Its protein product is CASSETGYEQYF.

The chain joins TRBV3-1 (or the pseudogene TRBV3-2) to TRBJ2-7; 8 bases match TRBD2. V trimming: 4 bases; J trimming: 3 bases; junction bases outside the gene matches: 2. The CDR3 runs to 13 residues. Germline V CDR1 and CDR2: LGHDT, YNNKEL (reference sequence). CDR3 amino acids: CASSRAGGYEQYF. CDR3 sequence (DNA): TGTGCCAGCAGCCGGGCGGGGGGCTACGAGCAGTACTTC.

This chain uses TRBV18 with TRBJ1-5, with D perhaps matching TRBD1 (5 bases). Germline-derived CDR1 and CDR2 are KGHSH and LQKENI. This CDR3 contains 15 residues. V lost 3 bases to trimming and J lost 4 bases, with 13 bases between them. The CDR3 spells CASSPLGGENQPQHF. CDR3 DNA sequence: TGTGCCAGCTCACCGCTAGGAGGGGAAAATCAGCCCCAGCATTTT.

The chain has TRBV5-1 and TRBJ2-5, with TRBD2 matching over 16 bases. The germline V gene encodes CDR1 SGHRS and CDR2 YFSETQ. V lost 5 bases and J lost 5; bases outside the gene matches: 6. The CDR3 totals 16 residues. Here the CDR3 reads CASRTGTSGRAETQYF. Here the CDR3 DNA reads TGCGCCAGCAGGACCGGGACTAGCGGGAGGGCGGAGACCCAGTACTTC.

The chain carries TRBV3-1 (or the pseudogene TRBV3-2) and TRBJ2-4, with 12 nucleotides matching TRBD2. Germline V gene sequence: CDR1 LGHDT, CDR2 YNNKEL (reference sequence). The CDR3 spans 19 residues. Trimming cost V 0 bases and J 0 bases; bases outside gene matches: 6. CDR3 nucleotides: TGTGCCAGCAGCCAAGAACTAGCGGGAGGTTCCCCAGCCAAAAACATTCAGTACTTC. Its translation is CASSQELAGGSPAKNIQYF.

The count of this clone is one. This sequence joins TRBV19 and TRBJ1-1; maybe TRBD1 (5 bases). The V end lost 3 bases, the J end lost 1 base, and 12 bases lay between the germline ends. The CDR3 spans 15 residues. CDR1 and CDR2 (germline): LNHDA, SQIVND (reference sequence). The CDR3 nucleotides read TGTGCCAGTAGTATTACGGGGGGAGGGAACACTGAAGCTTTCTTT. Protein product: CASSITGGGNTEAFF.

V usage is TRBV6-6 and J usage is TRBJ1-1, with D possibly matching TRBD1 (6 bases). The CDR3 consists of 13 residues. Deletions cut 10 bases from V and 0 bases from J, with 12 bases between. The V gene's germline CDR1 is MNHNY and CDR2 SVGAGI (reference sequence). The CDR3 here is CATLQGMNTEAFF. The CDR3 nucleotides are TGTGCCACTCTCCAGGGGATGAACACTGAAGCTTTCTTT.

The gene calls are TRBV6-6 and TRBJ2-7, with unresolved D. CDR3 length equals 13 residues. V lost 3 bases, J lost 1 base, and 7 bases lay in between. Germline lookup yields CDR1 MNHNY and CDR2 SVGAGI (reference sequence). CDR3 amino acids: CASSYLTSYEQYF. As DNA, the CDR3 is TGTGCCAGCAGTTATCTCACATCCTACGAGCAGTACTTC.

V usage is TRBV4-2 and J usage is TRBJ2-3, with D possibly matching TRBD1 (6 bases). V was trimmed by 4 bases and J by 2 bases, leaving 13 bases between them. This CDR3 is built from 15 residues. From germline, CDR1 is LGHNA and CDR2 YNFKEQ. Here the CDR3 reads CASSLGQLNTDTQYF. CDR3 sequence (DNA): TGTGCCAGCAGCCTCGGACAGCTTAACACAGATACGCAGTATTTT.

This clone was seen once. V usage is TRBV28 and J usage is TRBJ2-2, with TRBD2 as a possible D gene (6 bases). V lost 6 bases, J lost 9 bases, and 26 bases lay in between. CDR1 is MDHEN, CDR2 SYDVKM, per germline. The CDR3 is 17 amino acids. The CDR3 spells CASRGLEPSPRDRELFF. For the CDR3, the DNA is TGTGCCAGCAGGGGACTCGAACCTTCCCCACGCGATAGGGAGCTGTTTTTT.

The J gene is TRBJ2-1, the V gene TRBV7-3; TRBD2 matches at 9 bases. The CDR3 extends over 14 amino acids. CDR1 is SGHTA and CDR2 is FQGTGA in the germline V gene. Trimming took 3 bases from V and 8 from J; bases not matched to a gene: 5. This CDR3 reads CASSLSSGSYEQFF. CDR3 DNA: TGTGCCAGCAGCTTGAGTAGCGGGAGCTATGAGCAGTTCTTC.